These 12 T cell receptor beta chains were sequenced from one sample in a study of control samples from healthy donors and cancer patients. Using immunoSEQ multiplex PCR, the repertoire was profiled, and TCRdb retains in-frame clones only, with some absent. There are around 78,000 clones in the sample; 90% to 95% occur only once, and 4.8% lies in the top ten. What was sequenced was blood. These receptors originate from a woman between 18 and 29 years old in good health.

V is TRBV19 and J is TRBJ1-5; D remains unclear. V lost 10 bases to trimming and J lost 1 base, with 11 bases between them. The germline gives CDR1 LNHDA, CDR2 SQIVND (reference sequence). CDR3 length: 13 residues. The CDR3 sequence is CATLLGSNQPQHF. The CDR3 DNA reads as TGTGCCACCCTTCTAGGGAGCAATCAGCCCCAGCATTTT.

V is TRBV9 and J is TRBJ2-7; maybe TRBD2 (6 bases). Germline V gives CDR1 SGDLS, CDR2 YYNGEE. V was cut by 3 bases and J by 4 bases, with 14 bases left in between. CDR3 length equals 14 residues. CDR3: CASSDGGTSYEQYF. CDR3 nucleotide sequence: TGTGCCAGCAGCGATGGCGGGACTTCGTACGAGCAGTACTTC.

The V call is TRBV5-1, the J call TRBJ1-5; D ambiguous. Per the germline V gene, CDR1 is SGHRS and CDR2 is YFSETQ. V shed 4 bases and J shed 1 base, with 12 bases lying between them. The CDR3 sequence is 15 residues long. The CDR3 DNA sequence: TGCGCCAGCAGCCTGTATCCGGGGAGCAATCAGCCCCAGCATTTT. This gives the protein CASSLYPGSNQPQHF. The full variable domain, with the rest looked up from reference TRBV5-1 and TRBJ1-5, is KAGVTQTPRYLIKTRGQQVTLSCSPISGHRSVSWYQQTPGQGLQFLFEYFSETQRNKGNFPGRFSGRQFSNSRSEMNVSTLELGDSALYLCASSLYPGSNQPQHFGDGTRLSIL.

This clone was seen just once. The chain carries TRBV28 and TRBJ1-1, with 7 bases identical to TRBD1. The CDR3 spans 15 residues. V dropped 7 bases and J dropped 7; count of bases not matched to a gene: 15. Germline V gives CDR1 MDHEN, CDR2 SYDVKM. The CDR3 loop is CASNFPRQGLFEAFF. CDR3 sequence (DNA): TGTGCCAGCAATTTCCCTCGACAGGGCCTCTTTGAAGCTTTCTTT.

This chain links TRBV19 with TRBJ2-2; 7 positions match TRBD2. CDR1 and CDR2 from the germline V gene are LNHDA and SQIVND (reference sequence). The CDR3 spans 15 residues. The trim removed 6 bases at V and 7 bases at J, leaving 11 bases unmatched. CDR3 bases: TGTGCCAGTAGACTTTCGGGAGGCGATAGCGGGGAGCTGTTTTTT. Residues: CASRLSGGDSGELFF.

The V call is TRBV3-1 (or the pseudogene TRBV3-2), the J call TRBJ1-4; no reliable D call. This CDR3 spans 13 amino acids. The germline V gene has CDR1 LGHDT and CDR2 YNNKEL (reference sequence). Deletions cut 2 bases from V and 8 bases from J, with 9 bases between. The CDR3 region is CASSQRTEEKLFF. The DNA of the CDR3 is TGTGCCAGCAGCCAACGGACTGAAGAAAAACTGTTTTTT.

The chain combines TRBV5-4 with TRBJ2-2, with 11 bases matching TRBD2. Trimming removed 4 bases from V and 0 bases from J; junction bases left unmatched: 5. Germline CDR1 reads SGHNT; CDR2 reads YYREEE (reference sequence). The CDR3 contains 17 residues. The CDR3 nucleotides read TGTGCCAGCAGCAGGGGACTAGCGGAAACGAACACCGGGGAGCTGTTTTTT. Protein: CASSRGLAETNTGELFF.

J is TRBJ1-1 and V is TRBV28, with no clear D. With 5 bases removed from V and 3 bases from J, the gap between germline ends came to 19 bases. This CDR3 comprises 16 residues. Germline CDR1 is MDHEN and CDR2 is SYDVKM. CDR3 DNA sequence: TGTGCCAGCAGTCCATCCCCGGGCGGGAGGCACACTGAAGCTTTCTTT. It is translated as CASSPSPGGRHTEAFF.

The genes are TRBV5-1 and TRBJ2-3; no definite D call. In germline, CDR1 is SGHRS, CDR2 YFSETQ. The CDR3 is 13 residues long. V was pared by 5 bases and J by 1 base, with 8 bases between. For the CDR3, the DNA is TGCGCCAGCAGGGCGAGCGGCACAGATACGCAGTATTTT. Translating it yields CASRASGTDTQYF.

Regarding this clone: Relative to the germline gene, one junction end is altered; a read error may explain this. The rearrangement uses TRBV7-3 and TRBJ1-5, with D uncertain. Germline CDR1 reads SGHTA; CDR2 reads FQGTGA. This CDR3 is 12 amino acids long. CDR3: CASSFRNQPQHF. In DNA form, the CDR3 reads TGTGCCAGTAGCTTTAGGAATCAGCCCCAGCATTTT.

Here the CDR3 reads CASRGVGNTEAFF. The CDR3 nucleotides are TGTGCCAGCAGAGGAGTGGGGAACACTGAAGCTTTCTTT. This rearrangement joins TRBV6-5 to TRBJ1-1; no clear D gene. CDR3 size: 13 residues. Trimming took off 6 bases at V and 1 base at J, with 9 bases between the two ends. Germline V gives CDR1 MNHEY, CDR2 SVGAGI.

This clone was detected once. The chain employs TRBV18 and TRBJ1-1, with D unresolved. Looked up from germline, CDR1 is KGHSH and CDR2 is LQKENI. Trimming removed 4 bases at V and 2 bases at J, with 8 bases between. CDR3 length equals 13 residues. The CDR3 DNA reads TGTGCCAGCTCACAGGGAGTAAACACTGAAGCTTTCTTT. The encoded protein is CASSQGVNTEAFF.